This TCR beta chain comes out of a study of T cell changes during pregnancy in multiple sclerosis. Assay used: immunoSEQ multiplex PCR; TCRdb lists only in-frame clones, some missing. Among about 28,000 clones listed, 92% were seen once. This clone has just a few counts. V was pared by 3 bases and J by 11 bases, with 13 bases between. Germline CDR1 MNHNS, CDR2 SASEGT. This CDR3 is 12 amino acids long. The sequence was collected from a female donor in good health, enrolled as a control in a pregnancy study. This specimen was peripheral blood, taken in the first trimester of pregnancy. The rearrangement uses TRBV6-1 and TRBJ1-1; no reliable D call. In nucleotides, the CDR3 is TGTGCCAGCAGTGAGCGGGCCCGGAGGGCTTTCTTT. As protein: CASSERARRAFF.